This note documents a single T cell receptor (beta chain) sequence. No antigen is known for it. This sample was taken from a study of hypomethylating agent response in myelodysplastic syndrome. Study as a whole: The most frequent mutation was TET2, in 5 of 11 patients.

Per germline, CDR1 SGHAT and CDR2 FQNNGV. The CDR3 runs to 15 residues. Trimming at V came to 7 bases and at J to 2 bases, leaving 9 bases not matched to a gene. Whole-study results and caveats: Healthy controls were not age-matched to MDS patients, possibly affecting comparisons.

The repertoire was sequenced with immunoSEQ multiplex PCR; TCRdb's copy has only in-frame clones and lacks some. The sample has 1,500 to 2,000 clones, 80% to 90% seen once; the top ten hold approximately 22%. This chain connects TRBV11-2 to TRBJ2-3; 7 positions agree with TRBD2. The source of this sequence is a human donor with myelodysplastic syndrome. The source material was bone marrow, sampled before or after starting hypomethylating agent treatment for myelodysplastic syndrome (not recorded which). The CDR3 spells CASTPTSWHTDTQYF. DNA for the CDR3: TGTGCCAGCACCCCGACTAGCTGGCACACAGATACGCAGTATTTT.